The 32 T cell receptor beta chains reported below all come from one sample, sequenced in a study of T cells in Graves' hyperthyroidism and ophthalmopathy. Regions amplified from RNA transcripts were the TCR beta CDR3 regions. HTBI primers were the set used in a first-round RT-PCR of the TCR CDR3. One entry per CDR3 protein results from TCRdb running MiXCR on the multiplex PCR reads. The profile shows around 600,000 distinct CDR3 sequences, 45% of them singletons. Specimen: peripheral blood or thyroid tissue (not recorded which). Receptor source: an adult man with Graves' disease, either hyperthyroidism or ophthalmopathy (not recorded which).

This clonotype was observed many times. The V call is TRBV15, the J call TRBJ1-4; D call uncertain. Germline-derived CDR1 and CDR2 are LNHNV and YYDKDF (reference sequence). V lost 2 bases and J lost 1, with 8 bases in between. This CDR3 has 15 amino acids. The CDR3, as DNA: TGTGCCACCAGCAGAATAAGAGTAACTAATGAAAAACTGTTTTTT. Protein product: CATSRIRVTNEKLFF.

Concerning this clonotype itself: At one end, the junction sequence differs from germline, possibly due to a read error. The chain is built from TRBV10-2 and TRBJ1-5; maybe TRBD1 (6 bases). The CDR3 extends over 15 amino acids. CDR1 WSHSY and CDR2 SAAADI come from the germline V gene. The CDR3 is CASSPRGSGNQPQHF. The DNA of the CDR3 is TGTGCCAGCAGCCCCAGGGGATCGGGCAATCAGCCCCAGCATTTT.

A few counts support this clonotype. The gene calls are TRBV9 and TRBJ1-1; maybe TRBD1 (5 bases). The germline V and J ends were trimmed by 3 bases and 2 bases, with 14 bases remaining between them. In germline, CDR1 is SGDLS, CDR2 YYNGEE. This CDR3 contains 15 residues. The CDR3 loop is CASSATSGTNTEAFF. CDR3 DNA sequence: TGTGCCAGCAGCGCTACCTCGGGGACCAACACTGAAGCTTTCTTT.

There are a few counts of this clonotype. Sequence at one end of the junction differs from germline and may be a read error. The chain uses TRBV7-3 and TRBJ1-2; 9 bases fit TRBD1. This CDR3 comprises 16 residues. Germline lookup yields CDR1 SGHTA and CDR2 FQGTGA. The CDR3 protein is CASSPKPGQGFYGYTF. CDR3 nucleotide sequence: TGCGCCAGCAGCCCGAAACCGGGACAGGGCTTCTATGGCTACACCTTC.

V gene TRBV12-3 or TRBV12-4 combines with J gene TRBJ1-3, with 8 nucleotides matching TRBD1. The CDR3 is made up of 14 amino acids. J lost 4 bases, V lost 6 bases, and 5 bases had no gene match. CDR3 residues: CASRQQGEGNTIYF. In nucleotides, the CDR3 is TGTGCCAGCAGGCAACAGGGGGAAGGAAACACCATATATTTT.

This clonotype was seen at least ten times. The chain is built from TRBV5-1 and TRBJ1-2, with 10 bases identical to TRBD1. CDR1 is SGHRS and CDR2 is YFSETQ in the germline V gene. This CDR3 contains 14 residues. Trimming at V came to 4 bases and at J to 2 bases, leaving 2 bases not matched to a gene. The DNA for the CDR3 is TGCGCCAGCAGCGAGGACAGGGGGAACTATGGCTACACCTTC. It translates to CASSEDRGNYGYTF.

The chain joins TRBV11-2 to TRBJ1-1, with D hard to call. Germline-derived CDR1 and CDR2 are SGHAT and FQNNGV. The CDR3 has 12 residues. Trimming took 5 bases from V and 8 from J, leaving 12 bases between them. CDR3 DNA: TGTGCCAGCAGCCCCATTAGTGGGGAAGCTTTCTTT. This sequence encodes CASSPISGEAFF.

This clonotype was recorded a few times. The chain carries TRBV19 and TRBJ1-6; D remains ambiguous. The ends were cut back, 2 bases at V and 8 bases at J, with 16 bases in the middle. Germline V gene lookup returns CDR1 LNHDA and CDR2 SQIVND (reference sequence). The CDR3 contains 16 residues. This CDR3 is CASSITPRGVDSPLHF. CDR3 DNA: TGTGCCAGTAGTATAACCCCAAGAGGAGTCGATTCACCCCTCCACTTT.

This clonotype was detected ten times or more. V is TRBV2 and J is TRBJ2-7; no firm D call. CDR3 length: 13 residues. Germline lookup yields CDR1 SNHLY and CDR2 FYNNEI. V was pared by 1 base and J by 4 bases, with 8 bases between. CDR3 region: CASSEGKVYEQYF. The CDR3 DNA follows: TGTGCCAGCAGTGAAGGGAAGGTTTACGAGCAGTACTTC.

CDR3 sequence (DNA): TGTGCCAGCAGTACCTCTTTGGGGGTTTCCGAGCAGTACTTC. Translating gives CASSTSLGVSEQYF. The chain carries TRBV2 and TRBJ2-7; D tentatively reads TRBD1 or TRBD2 (5 bases each). The V and J ends lost 5 bases and 6 bases respectively, with 17 bases between them. CDR1 and CDR2 (germline): SNHLY, FYNNEI. This CDR3 is built from 14 residues.

The V call is TRBV4-1, the J call TRBJ1-5; no clear D. Trimming stripped 0 bases from V and 6 bases from J, with 12 bases between. CDR1 MGHRA and CDR2 YSYEKL come from the germline V gene. The CDR3 sequence is 15 residues long. The chain's CDR3 is CASSQDGRVLQPQHF. The CDR3 nucleotides are TGCGCCAGCAGCCAAGATGGGCGGGTGCTTCAGCCCCAGCATTTT.

The gene calls are TRBV7-2 and TRBJ2-7; D is ambiguous. CDR1 and CDR2 from the germline V gene are SGHTA and FQGNSA. V gave up 2 bases and J gave up 2 bases, with 13 bases separating them. This CDR3 has 15 residues. The CDR3 here is CASSLKGVSAYEQYF. The DNA of the CDR3 is TGTGCCAGCAGCTTAAAAGGAGTGAGCGCCTACGAGCAGTACTTC.

This clonotype was found many times. This sequence joins TRBV10-3 and TRBJ1-1, with TRBD1 identical over 9 bases. CDR1 and CDR2 from the germline V gene are ENHRY and SYGVKD. This CDR3 has 15 amino acids. V lost 6 bases, J lost 3 bases, and 8 bases stayed unmatched. CDR3 nucleotide sequence: TGTGCCATCAGAAGGAGACAGGGGGTCGACACTGAAGCTTTCTTT. This translates into CAIRRRQGVDTEAFF.

This clonotype showed up many times. V and J are TRBV7-9 and TRBJ1-4; weak D call: TRBD1 (6 bases). The CDR3 runs 15 residues. CDR1 SEHNR and CDR2 FQNEAQ come from the germline V gene (reference sequence). The V and J ends lost 3 bases and 0 bases respectively, with 8 bases between them. The CDR3 region is CASSFGQTTNEKLFF. Here the CDR3 DNA reads TGTGCCAGCAGCTTTGGACAGACAACTAATGAAAAACTGTTTTTT.

CDR3 coding DNA: TGTGCCAGCAGCCAAGCACCCTACAGCTACGAGCAGTACTTC. Protein sequence: CASSQAPYSYEQYF. The chain recombines TRBV9 with TRBJ2-7, with D uncertain. The CDR3 covers 14 residues. Germline V gene lookup returns CDR1 SGDLS and CDR2 YYNGEE. Trimming cost V 4 bases and J 3 bases, with 14 bases left between them. Drawing the rest from reference TRBV9 and TRBJ2-7, the complete variable domain is DSGVTQTPKHLITATGQRVTLRCSPRSGDLSVYWYQQSLDQGLQFLIQYYNGEERAKGNILERFSAQQFPDLHSELNLSSLELGDSALYFCASSQAPYSYEQYFGPGTRLTVT.

The gene calls are TRBV25-1 and TRBJ1-2; TRBD1 agrees at 7 bases. The CDR3 length is 14 residues. V shed 6 bases, J shed 0 bases, and the junction held 4 bases outside the gene matches. CDR1 is MGHDK, CDR2 SYGVNS, per germline. CDR3 DNA sequence: TGTGCCAGCAGCTGGACAGGTCCTAACTATGGCTACACCTTC. Its protein product is CASSWTGPNYGYTF.

The chain combines TRBV6-5 with TRBJ1-2; D gene unclear. Trimming took off 5 bases at V and 5 bases at J, with 15 bases between the two ends. Germline V CDR1 and CDR2: MNHEY, SVGAGI. The CDR3 has 14 amino acids. The chain's CDR3 is CASSEVSGSYGYTF. CDR3 coding DNA: TGTGCCAGCAGTGAAGTTTCCGGTTCTTATGGCTACACCTTC.

As regards this clonotype: This sequence may be a read error, since a much larger clone differs from it by one base. The chain carries TRBV29-1 and TRBJ1-4; D is undetermined. CDR1 and CDR2 from the germline V gene are SQVTM and ANQGSEA. The length of the CDR3 is 12 residues. Trimming took off 6 bases at V and 6 bases at J, with 11 bases between the two ends. This chain's CDR3 is CSVGRRDEKLFF. The CDR3 DNA reads TGCAGCGTAGGCCGGCGGGATGAAAAACTGTTTTTT.

This chain links TRBV20-1 with TRBJ2-5; D not resolved. V lost 5 bases and J 0 bases, leaving 10 bases between the germline ends. Germline V lookup: CDR1 DFQATT, CDR2 SNEGSKA (reference sequence). The CDR3 runs 13 residues. In DNA, the CDR3 is TGCAGTGCTGGGGTTGTGTACCAAGAGACCCAGTACTTC. Encoded protein: CSAGVVYQETQYF.

The CDR3 bases are TGTGCCAGCAGTGGGGACAACGGGGGCTACGAGCAGTACTTC. Amino acid sequence: CASSGDNGGYEQYF. The rearrangement links TRBV6-5 to TRBJ2-7; D possibly matches TRBD1 or TRBD2 (6 bases each). V shed 5 bases and J shed 3 bases, with 14 bases lying between them. CDR1 is MNHEY and CDR2 is SVGAGI in the germline V gene. The CDR3 length is 14 residues.

Regarding this clonotype: Since no conserved phenylalanine or tryptophan closes the CDR3, a read error is the likely cause. The chain employs TRBV7-8 and TRBJ2-6; no reliable D call. CDR3 length equals 16 residues. Trimming took off 2 bases at V and 2 bases at J, with 10 bases between the two ends. Germline V CDR1 and CDR2: SGHVS, FQNEAQ. CDR3 bases: TGTGCCAGCAGCTTACAAGCCGTGGCTGGGGCCAACGTCCTGACTCCA. Protein: CASSLQAVAGANVLTP.

On this clonotype itself: A much larger clone lies one base from this, so it may be a read error. This rearrangement joins TRBV7-2 to TRBJ1-6; D call uncertain. Between the trimmed V and J ends, which lost 4 bases and 10 bases, there was a span of 17 bases. The CDR3 is 15 residues long. Germline V gives CDR1 SGHTA, CDR2 FQGNSA. This CDR3 reads CASSWEQHLGSPLHF. The CDR3 bases are TGTGCCAGCAGCTGGGAGCAGCACCTGGGGTCACCCCTCCACTTT.

The chain links TRBV2 to TRBJ1-1; D unresolved. The germline V gene has CDR1 SNHLY and CDR2 FYNNEI. The CDR3 has 15 amino acids. Deletions cut 3 bases from V and 1 base from J, with 12 bases between. As DNA, the CDR3 is TGTGCCAGCAGTGAGGGGTGGTTGGGGAACACTGAAGCTTTCTTT. It specifies CASSEGWLGNTEAFF.

The chain combines TRBV12-3 or TRBV12-4 with TRBJ1-4, with TRBD1 matching over 7 bases. The CDR3 consists of 15 residues. The V and J ends lost 6 bases and 7 bases, in that order; junction bases with no gene match: 11. The CDR3 region is CASSPWGQGVEKLFF. The CDR3 region has the DNA TGTGCCAGCAGCCCCTGGGGTCAGGGGGTTGAAAAACTGTTTTTT.

In the case of this clonotype: Just one base apart from a much larger clone, this may be a read error. The chain carries TRBV6-1 and TRBJ1-6; 7 bases map to TRBD1. Germline values: CDR1 MNHNS, CDR2 SASEGT. After removal of 6 bases from V and 9 bases from J, the junction contained 11 bases not matched to a gene. The CDR3 length is 15 residues. CDR3 protein: CASRSGTAVFSPLHF. The CDR3 DNA is TGTGCCAGCAGGTCCGGGACAGCAGTTTTTTCACCCCTCCACTTT.

V is TRBV29-1 and J is TRBJ1-4; TRBD1 aligns across 10 bases. This CDR3 is built from 14 residues. The ends lost 5 bases at V and 7 bases at J; junction bases unmatched: 7. Germline CDR1 and CDR2: SQVTM and ANQGSEA. Here the CDR3 reads CSVTTGGRAEKLFF. The CDR3 bases are TGCAGCGTTACGACAGGGGGCAGGGCTGAAAAACTGTTTTTT.

The V call is TRBV20-1, the J call TRBJ1-2, with 7 bases identical to TRBD1. CDR1 and CDR2 from the germline V gene are DFQATT and SNEGSKA (reference sequence). This CDR3 is 17 amino acids long. V lost 2 bases and J lost 2; bases outside the gene matches: 14. CDR3 bases: TGCAGTGCTAGATTCCCGACAGGGAGCGAGCCAAACTATGGCTACACCTTC. It specifies CSARFPTGSEPNYGYTF.

V gene TRBV19 combines with J gene TRBJ1-1; a weak D match, TRBD1 (5 bases). The CDR3 covers 11 residues. V was trimmed by 6 bases and J by 8 bases, leaving 10 bases between them. The germline CDR1 and CDR2 sequences are LNHDA and SQIVND (reference sequence). The CDR3 coding sequence is TGTGCCAGTAGCCTGACAGTAGAAGCTTTCTTT. This sequence encodes CASSLTVEAFF.

With regard to this clonotype: Given a much more abundant clone one base away, this may be a read error. This rearrangement joins TRBV7-9 to TRBJ2-7, with 11 bases fitting TRBD1. Germline V gene lookup returns CDR1 SEHNR and CDR2 FQNEAQ (reference sequence). The CDR3 has 14 residues. The CDR3 DNA follows: TGTGCCAGCAGCCCTGGACAGGGGGCAGGAGAGCAGTGCTTC. Translating gives CASSPGQGAGEQCF. Complete variable domain (other parts from reference TRBV7-9 and TRBJ2-7): DTGVSQNPRHKITKRGQNVTFRCDPISEHNRLYWYRQTLGQGPEFLTYFQNEAQLEKSRLLSDRFSAERPKGSFSTLEIQRTEQGDSAMYLCASSPGQGAGEQCFGPGTRLTVT.

The rearrangement joins TRBV2 to TRBJ2-7; TRBD1 aligns across 10 bases. The CDR3 runs 14 residues. V dropped 8 bases and J dropped 6; count of bases not matched to a gene: 10. Germline loops: CDR1 SNHLY, CDR2 FYNNEI. In DNA, the CDR3 is TGTGCCAGCTTAGGCGGGACAGGGGATCGCGAGCAGTACTTC. Translation gives CASLGGTGDREQYF.

This clonotype came up a few times. The rearrangement joins TRBV20-1 to TRBJ1-2; D remains unclear. V was clipped by 0 bases and J by 0 bases, with 14 bases between them. The length of the CDR3 is 16 residues. The germline gives CDR1 DFQATT, CDR2 SNEGSKA (reference sequence). This chain's CDR3 is CSARDPRRSTNYGYTF. The CDR3 nucleotides are TGCAGTGCTAGAGATCCTCGCAGGAGCACTAACTATGGCTACACCTTC.

The chain uses TRBV7-8 and TRBJ1-3, with TRBD1 identical over 10 bases. The CDR3 is made up of 16 amino acids. Germline assignment: CDR1 SGHVS and CDR2 FQNEAQ. Trimming at V came to 3 bases and at J to 8 bases, leaving 10 bases not matched to a gene. The CDR3 DNA is TGTGCCAGCAGCTTGGGACAGGGGACCCCCGAACACACCATATATTTT. It specifies CASSLGQGTPEHTIYF.